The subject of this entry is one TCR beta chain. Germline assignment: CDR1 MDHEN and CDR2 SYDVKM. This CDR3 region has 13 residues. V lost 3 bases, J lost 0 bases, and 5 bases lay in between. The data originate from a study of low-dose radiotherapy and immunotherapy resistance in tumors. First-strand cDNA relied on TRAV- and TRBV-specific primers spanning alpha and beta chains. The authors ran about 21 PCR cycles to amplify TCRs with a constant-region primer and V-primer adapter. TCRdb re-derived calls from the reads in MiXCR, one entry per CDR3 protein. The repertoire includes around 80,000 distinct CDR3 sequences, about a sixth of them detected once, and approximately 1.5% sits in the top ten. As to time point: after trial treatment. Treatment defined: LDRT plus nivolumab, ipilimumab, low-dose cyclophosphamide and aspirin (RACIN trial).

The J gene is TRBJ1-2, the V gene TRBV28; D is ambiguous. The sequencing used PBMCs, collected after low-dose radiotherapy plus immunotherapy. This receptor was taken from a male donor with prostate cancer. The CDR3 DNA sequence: TGTGCCAGCAGTTTGGGCGCTAACTATGGCTACACCTTC. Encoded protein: CASSLGANYGYTF.